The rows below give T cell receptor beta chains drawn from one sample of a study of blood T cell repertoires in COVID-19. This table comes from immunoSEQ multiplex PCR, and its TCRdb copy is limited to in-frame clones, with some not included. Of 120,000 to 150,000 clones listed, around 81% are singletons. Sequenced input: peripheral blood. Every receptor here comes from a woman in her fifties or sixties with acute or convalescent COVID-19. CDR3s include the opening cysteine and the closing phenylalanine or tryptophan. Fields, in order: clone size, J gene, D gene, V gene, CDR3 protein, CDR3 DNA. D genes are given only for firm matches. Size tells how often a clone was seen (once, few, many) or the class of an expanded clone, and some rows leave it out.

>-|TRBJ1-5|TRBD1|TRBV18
CASSLDRVGNQPQHF
TGTGCCAGCTCGCTCGACAGGGTAGGCAATCAGCCCCAGCATTTT
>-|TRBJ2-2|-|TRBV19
CASSIQGSGELFF
TGTGCCAGTAGTATTCAGGGGTCCGGGGAGCTGTTTTTT
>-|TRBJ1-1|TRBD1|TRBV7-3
CASSGTANTEAFF
TGTGCCAGCAGCGGGACAGCGAACACTGAAGCTTTCTTT
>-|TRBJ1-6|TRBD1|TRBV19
CASSIAAGQGVYYSPLHF
TGTGCCAGTAGTATAGCCGCGGGACAGGGGGTTTACTATTCACCCCTCCACTTT
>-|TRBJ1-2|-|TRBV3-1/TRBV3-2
CASSQDADRRGYTF
TGTGCCAGCAGCCAAGATGCGGACAGACGGGGCTACACCTTC
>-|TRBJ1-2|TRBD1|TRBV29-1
CSGGQGTSGGYTF
TGCAGCGGTGGACAGGGGACCAGCGGAGGCTACACCTTC
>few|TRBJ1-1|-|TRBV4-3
CASSQVYGTEAFF
TGCGCCAGCAGCCAAGTATACGGCACTGAAGCTTTCTTT
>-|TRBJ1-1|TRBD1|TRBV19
CASTDRAVFTEAFF
TGTGCCAGTACCGACAGGGCGGTTTTCACTGAAGCTTTCTTT
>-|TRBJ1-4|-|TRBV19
CASRETVATNEKLFF
TGTGCCAGTAGGGAGACTGTGGCAACTAATGAAAAACTGTTTTTT
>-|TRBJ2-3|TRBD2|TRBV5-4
CASSLDAGGPTDTQYF
TGTGCCAGCAGCTTGGATGCGGGGGGGCCCACAGATACGCAGTATTTT
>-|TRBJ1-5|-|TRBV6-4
CASRSSNQPQHF
TGTGCCAGCCGGTCTAGCAATCAGCCCCAGCATTTT
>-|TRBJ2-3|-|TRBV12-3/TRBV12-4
CASSRDTDTQYF
TGTGCCAGCAGTCGGGACACAGATACGCAGTATTTT
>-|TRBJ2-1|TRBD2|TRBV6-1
CASSDGGGEYNEQFF
TGTGCCAGCAGTGATGGCGGGGGGGAGTACAATGAGCAGTTCTTC
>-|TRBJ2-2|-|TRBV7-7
CASSFTGVGAGELFF
TGTGCCAGCAGCTTTACCGGGGTCGGGGCCGGGGAGCTGTTTTTT
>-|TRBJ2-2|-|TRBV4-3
CASSQGRAENTGELFF
TGCGCCAGCAGCCAAGGGCGAGCGGAGAACACCGGGGAGCTGTTTTTT
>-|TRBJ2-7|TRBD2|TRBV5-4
CATNTGGGEQYF
TGTGCCACCAACACCGGCGGGGGCGAGCAGTACTTC
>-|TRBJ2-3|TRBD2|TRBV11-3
CASSPGLAGWGDTQYF
TGTGCCAGCAGCCCTGGACTAGCGGGGTGGGGAGATACGCAGTATTTT
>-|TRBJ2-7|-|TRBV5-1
CASGETGAYEQYF
TGCGCCAGCGGTGAGACAGGAGCCTACGAGCAGTACTTC
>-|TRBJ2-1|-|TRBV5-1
CASSLDRDEQFF
TGCGCCAGCAGCTTGGACAGGGATGAGCAGTTCTTC
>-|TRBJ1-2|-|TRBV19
CASSFRGRDAGYTF
TGTGCCAGTAGTTTTCGCGGCAGGGATGCTGGCTACACCTTC
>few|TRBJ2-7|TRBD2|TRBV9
CASAPGLAYEQYF
TGTGCCAGCGCACCGGGACTAGCCTACGAGCAGTACTTC
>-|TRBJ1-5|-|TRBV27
CASSQGRGQPQHF
TGTGCCAGCAGTCAGGGTCGAGGTCAGCCCCAGCATTTT
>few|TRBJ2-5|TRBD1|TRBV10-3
CAISESDRGGTQYF
TGTGCCATCAGTGAGAGTGACAGGGGAGGGACCCAGTACTTC
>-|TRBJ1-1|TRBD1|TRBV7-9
CASSQRDRAGTEAFF
TGTGCCAGCAGCCAAAGGGACAGGGCGGGAACTGAAGCTTTCTTT
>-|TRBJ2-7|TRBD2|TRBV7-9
CASSLALAGTSSYEQYF
TGTGCCAGCAGCTTAGCGTTAGCGGGGACTAGCTCCTACGAGCAGTACTTC
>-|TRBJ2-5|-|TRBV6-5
CASLWRGGAWETQYF
TGTGCCAGCCTGTGGCGCGGGGGCGCTTGGGAGACCCAGTACTTC
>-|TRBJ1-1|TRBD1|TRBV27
CASRGQGAHTEAFF
TGTGCCAGCAGGGGACAGGGGGCGCACACTGAAGCTTTCTTT
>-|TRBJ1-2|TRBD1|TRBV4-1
CASSQPGQGLEGYTF
TGCGCCAGCAGCCAACCTGGACAGGGCCTTGAGGGCTACACCTTC
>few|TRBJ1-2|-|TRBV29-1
CSASGSPKGYTF
TGCAGCGCCTCGGGGAGCCCCAAGGGCTACACCTTC
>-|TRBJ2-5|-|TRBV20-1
CSASFEGRETQYF
TGCAGTGCTAGTTTCGAGGGCCGGGAGACCCAGTACTTC
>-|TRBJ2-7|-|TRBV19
CASSFNGNRPPLGMEQYF
TGTGCCAGTAGTTTCAATGGGAACAGGCCCCCTCTGGGTATGGAGCAGTACTTC
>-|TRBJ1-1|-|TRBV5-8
CAIQGLTEAFF
TGTGCCATCCAGGGTTTGACTGAAGCTTTCTTT
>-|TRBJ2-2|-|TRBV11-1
CASSLVVLGELFF
TGTGCCAGCAGCTTGGTAGTACTCGGGGAGCTGTTTTTT
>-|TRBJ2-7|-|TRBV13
CASSLGSAQWNEQYF
TGTGCCAGCAGCTTAGGGAGCGCGCAATGGAACGAGCAGTACTTC
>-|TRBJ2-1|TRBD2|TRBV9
CASSGRRGSSYNEQFF
TGTGCCAGCAGCGGAAGGCGGGGGAGCTCCTACAATGAGCAGTTCTTC
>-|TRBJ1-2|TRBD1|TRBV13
CASSSRTGGHYGYTF
TGTGCCAGCAGCTCCCGGACAGGGGGACACTATGGCTACACCTTC
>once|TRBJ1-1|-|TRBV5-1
CASSLGRGNTEAFF
TGCGCCAGCAGCTTGGGCAGGGGGAACACTGAAGCTTTCTTT
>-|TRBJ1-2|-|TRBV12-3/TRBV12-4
CASSDRYGYTF
TGTGCCAGCAGTGACAGGTACGGCTACACCTTC
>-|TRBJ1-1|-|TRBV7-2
CASSIPQATNTEAFF
TGTGCCAGCAGCATACCTCAGGCTACGAACACTGAAGCTTTCTTT
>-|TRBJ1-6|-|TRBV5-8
CASSFFGGSNSPLHF
TGTGCCAGCAGCTTTTTCGGGGGTTCTAATTCACCCCTCCACTTT
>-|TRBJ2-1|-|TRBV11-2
CASSSFIRGKGNEQFF
TGTGCCAGCAGCTCTTTTATTCGCGGGAAGGGCAATGAGCAGTTCTTC
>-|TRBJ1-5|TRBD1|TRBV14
CASSQTGGNQPQHF
TGTGCCAGCAGCCAAACAGGGGGCAATCAGCCCCAGCATTTT
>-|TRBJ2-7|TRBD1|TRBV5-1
CASGTGQGGYEQYF
TGCGCCAGCGGCACGGGACAGGGTGGGTACGAGCAGTACTTC
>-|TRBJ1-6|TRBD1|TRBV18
CASSLRDSDSPLHF
TGTGCCAGCTCACTACGGGACAGCGATTCACCCCTCCACTTT
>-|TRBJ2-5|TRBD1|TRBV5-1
CASSQVQGAQETQYF
TGCGCCAGCAGCCAAGTACAGGGGGCGCAAGAGACCCAGTACTTC
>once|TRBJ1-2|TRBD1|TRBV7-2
CASSSRTGLYGYTF
TGTGCCAGCAGCTCCCGGACAGGCCTATATGGCTACACCTTC
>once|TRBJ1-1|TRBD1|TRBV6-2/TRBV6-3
CASSAAGTGGTEAFF
TGTGCCAGCAGTGCCGCCGGGACAGGGGGAACGGAAGCTTTCTTT
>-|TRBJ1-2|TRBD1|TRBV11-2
CASSSGTGGYGYTF
TGTGCCAGCAGCTCCGGGACAGGGGGCTATGGCTACACCTTC
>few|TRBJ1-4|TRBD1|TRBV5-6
CASSRQVDRAVF
TGTGCCAGCAGCCGCCAAGTTGACAGGGCGGTTTTT
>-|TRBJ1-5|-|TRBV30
CAWSVMAGDQPQHF
TGTGCCTGGAGTGTGATGGCAGGGGATCAGCCCCAGCATTTT
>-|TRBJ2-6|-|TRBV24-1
CATSENSGAGANVLTF
TGTGCCACCAGTGAGAACTCAGGGGCTGGGGCCAACGTCCTGACTTTC
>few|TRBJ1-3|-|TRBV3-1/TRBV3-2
CASSQTDYSGNTIYF
TGTGCCAGCAGCCAAACAGATTACTCTGGAAACACCATATATTTT
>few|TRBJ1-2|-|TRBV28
CASSPGTGNGYTF
TGTGCCAGCAGCCCTGGAACGGGGAATGGCTACACCTTC
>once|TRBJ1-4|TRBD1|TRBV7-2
CASSLAGTGDKLFF
TGTGCCAGCAGCTTAGCGGGGACAGGCGATAAACTGTTTTTT
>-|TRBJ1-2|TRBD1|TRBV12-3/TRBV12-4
CASREQGGYGYTF
TGTGCCAGCAGAGAGCAGGGGGGCTATGGCTACACCTTC